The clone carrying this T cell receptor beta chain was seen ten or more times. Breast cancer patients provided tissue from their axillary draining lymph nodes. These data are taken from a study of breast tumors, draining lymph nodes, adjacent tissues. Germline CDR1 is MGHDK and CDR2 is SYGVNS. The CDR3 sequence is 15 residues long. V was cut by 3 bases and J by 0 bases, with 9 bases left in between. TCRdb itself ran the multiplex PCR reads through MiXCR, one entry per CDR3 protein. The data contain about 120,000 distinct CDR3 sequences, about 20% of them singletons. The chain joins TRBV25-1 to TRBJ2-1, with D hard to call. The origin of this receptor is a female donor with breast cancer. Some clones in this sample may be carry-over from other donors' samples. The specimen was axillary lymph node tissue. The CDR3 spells CASSEDGSSYNEQFF. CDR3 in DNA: TGTGCCAGCAGTGAGGACGGAAGCTCCTACAATGAGCAGTTCTTC.